A single sample gave rise to the 22 T cell receptor beta chains below, sequenced in a study of shared clonotypes between healthy human individuals. Data came from immunoSEQ multiplex PCR; TCRdb stores just in-frame clones and leaves some out. The table has some 2.1 million clones, 95% seen once. The specimen sequenced was naive CD4+ T cells sorted from blood. Subset specified: CD45RA+ positively selected. The receptor source for this set is a man aged 18 to 30 in good health.

This clone was picked up one time. The chain couples TRBV9 to TRBJ1-6, with 7 bases aligning to TRBD1. V trimming: 0 bases; J trimming: 10 bases; junction bases outside the gene matches: 10. CDR1 is SGDLS and CDR2 is YYNGEE in the germline V gene. The CDR3 extends over 16 amino acids. In DNA form, the CDR3 reads TGTGCCAGCAGCGTAGCTGATCGACAGGGTGGATCACCCCTCCACTTT. Translating gives CASSVADRQGGSPLHF.

Of note for this clone: The junction departs from germline at one end; a sequencing error may be responsible. V and J are TRBV10-3 and TRBJ1-4, with a weak D call TRBD1 (5 bases). Germline V gene data show CDR1 as ENHRY and CDR2 as SYGVKD. The CDR3 has 16 residues. In DNA, the CDR3 is TGTGCCATCAGTGAGTCGACTCGGCATACGGGGGAAAATCTGTTTTTT. Amino acid sequence: CAISESTRHTGENLFF.

The chain joins TRBV5-4 to TRBJ2-1; the match to TRBD1 covers 9 bases. The CDR3 runs 15 residues. Losses at the gene ends were 5 bases for V and 8 bases for J; bases not matched to a gene: 11. Germline CDR1 is SGHNT and CDR2 is YYREEE (reference sequence). CDR3 nucleotides: TGTGCCAGCAGAAGGGACAGGGTGTTAGGCGATGAGCAGTTCTTC. Residues: CASRRDRVLGDEQFF.

This chain connects TRBV10-2 to TRBJ2-7, with 8 bases matching TRBD2. Unmatched junction bases numbered 7, after V lost 7 bases and J lost 2 bases. This CDR3 spans 14 amino acids. Per germline, CDR1 WSHSY and CDR2 SAAADI. The CDR3 nucleotides read TGCGCCAGCATGGGCGCTAGCGGGCCCTACGAGCAGTACTTC. Translation: CASMGASGPYEQYF.

The chain links TRBV11-2 to TRBJ2-1, with 12 bases identical to TRBD2. In germline, CDR1 is SGHAT, CDR2 FQNNGV. The CDR3 consists of 14 residues. V shed 5 bases, J shed 15 bases, and the junction held 11 bases outside the gene matches. CDR3: CASSPGLAGGWAFF. The CDR3 DNA reads TGTGCCAGCAGCCCGGGACTAGCGGGTGGTTGGGCGTTCTTC. Full variable domain (missing parts from reference TRBV11-2 and TRBJ2-1): EAGVAQSPRYKIIEKRQSVAFWCNPISGHATLYWYQQILGQGPKLLIQFQNNGVVDDSQLPKDRFSAERLKGVDSTLKIQPAKLEDSAVYLCASSPGLAGGWAFFGPGTRLTVL.

The chain couples TRBV7-6 to TRBJ1-2, with TRBD1 as a possible D gene (6 bases). The germline V gene encodes CDR1 SGHVS and CDR2 FNYEAQ. This CDR3 comprises 13 residues. Trimming stripped 5 bases from V and 4 bases from J, with 11 bases between. CDR3 bases: TGTGCCAGCAGCGAGGACAGAGGCTATGGCTACACCTTC. This codes for CASSEDRGYGYTF.

The genes are TRBV11-2 and TRBJ1-4; D unclear. Germline V gene lookup returns CDR1 SGHAT and CDR2 FQNNGV. V was trimmed by 1 base and J by 6 bases, leaving 15 bases between them. This CDR3 region has 16 residues. CDR3 protein: CASSLGGRRRDEKLFF. DNA for the CDR3: TGTGCCAGCAGCTTAGGTGGACGCAGGCGGGATGAAAAACTGTTTTTT.

The chain joins TRBV25-1 to TRBJ1-4; D remains ambiguous. In germline, CDR1 is MGHDK, CDR2 SYGVNS. Trimming pared 0 bases from V and 3 bases from J, leaving 8 bases between. This CDR3 contains 15 residues. This CDR3 reads CASSEYGGSNEKLFF. In DNA form, the CDR3 reads TGTGCCAGCAGTGAATACGGCGGTTCTAATGAAAAACTGTTTTTT.

This sequence joins TRBV5-5 and TRBJ1-5, with D unresolved. V lost 1 base, J lost 3 bases, and 8 bases lay in between. The CDR3 extends over 14 amino acids. Germline V gene data show CDR1 as SGHKS and CDR2 as YYEKEE (reference sequence). In nucleotides, the CDR3 is TGTGCCAGCAGCTTGTTGACCGACAATCAGCCCCAGCATTTT. Protein: CASSLLTDNQPQHF.

Ten or more counts support this clone. The same CDR3 is also encoded by other DNA sequences in this sample. The chain carries TRBV30 and TRBJ1-1, with D unresolved. Looked up from germline, CDR1 is GTSNPN and CDR2 is SVGIG (reference sequence). The CDR3 consists of 13 residues. V gave up 1 base and J gave up 0 bases, with 6 bases separating them. The CDR3 protein is CAWSAALNTEAFF. In nucleotides, the CDR3 is TGTGCCTGGAGTGCGGCTCTGAACACTGAAGCTTTCTTT.

The V call is TRBV7-2, the J call TRBJ1-2; 7 nucleotides agree with TRBD1. Germline V gives CDR1 SGHTA, CDR2 FQGNSA. The length of the CDR3 is 15 residues. V trimming: 4 bases; J trimming: 4 bases; junction bases outside the gene matches: 9. The CDR3 reads CASSYSDTGAYGYTF. In DNA form, the CDR3 reads TGTGCCAGCAGCTACTCTGATACAGGGGCCTATGGCTACACCTTC.

The V and J genes are TRBV29-1 and TRBJ1-1; D is uncertain. V was trimmed by 3 bases and J by 6 bases, leaving 8 bases between them. Germline V lookup: CDR1 SQVTM, CDR2 ANQGSEA. The CDR3 spans 11 residues. The CDR3 DNA sequence: TGCAGCGTTGATGTGGGTTCTGAAGCTTTCTTT. Translated, it gives CSVDVGSEAFF.

V usage is TRBV29-1 and J usage is TRBJ2-3, with D possibly called TRBD1 or TRBD2 (6 bases each). Germline CDR1 is SQVTM and CDR2 is ANQGSEA. Trimming removed 6 bases from V and 4 bases from J, with 26 bases in between. The CDR3 is 17 amino acids. The chain's CDR3 is CSVGGRVNDLTPDTQYF. For the CDR3, the DNA is TGCAGCGTAGGGGGGCGCGTCAATGACCTGACTCCAGATACGCAGTATTTT.

A remark on this clone: The same CDR3 also results from other DNA sequences found in this sample. The V and J genes are TRBV10-2 and TRBJ2-7; 9 nucleotides align to TRBD2. Germline values: CDR1 WSHSY, CDR2 SAAADI. The CDR3 totals 19 residues. V was pared by 0 bases and J by 2 bases, with 14 bases of the junction left unmatched. The CDR3 loop reads CASSESRSSGIKKTYEQYF. DNA of the CDR3: TGCGCCAGCAGTGAGTCGAGGTCTAGCGGGATAAAGAAGACCTACGAGCAGTACTTC.

The V call is TRBV9, the J call TRBJ2-3, with a weak D call TRBD1 (7 bases). The CDR3 spans 16 residues. Trimming left V 0 bases short and J 0 bases short, with 11 bases between. Looked up from germline, CDR1 is SGDLS and CDR2 is YYNGEE. In DNA, the CDR3 is TGTGCCAGCAGCGTAGGGAGGGGACAGAGCACAGATACGCAGTATTTT. Amino acids: CASSVGRGQSTDTQYF. Full variable domain (missing parts from reference TRBV9 and TRBJ2-3): DSGVTQTPKHLITATGQRVTLRCSPRSGDLSVYWYQQSLDQGLQFLIQYYNGEERAKGNILERFSAQQFPDLHSELNLSSLELGDSALYFCASSVGRGQSTDTQYFGPGTRLTVL.

CDR3 amino acids: CASSLALAGGAETQYF. In DNA form, the CDR3 reads TGCGCCAGCAGCTTGGCCCTAGCGGGAGGGGCAGAGACCCAGTACTTC. J is TRBJ2-5 and V is TRBV5-1, with TRBD2 matching over 12 bases. The CDR3 length is 16 residues. Germline lookup yields CDR1 SGHRS and CDR2 YFSETQ. Trimming removed 0 bases from V and 4 bases from J; junction bases left unmatched: 4.

The V gene is TRBV18, the J gene TRBJ1-1; 7 positions agree with TRBD1. The CDR3 extends over 15 amino acids. The germline V gene encodes CDR1 KGHSH and CDR2 LQKENI. V lost 3 bases, J lost 5 bases, and 9 bases stayed unmatched. CDR3 sequence (DNA): TGTGCCAGCTCACCTTCCGACAGGGAAACAACTGAAGCTTTCTTT. As protein: CASSPSDRETTEAFF. The full variable domain, its missing parts supplied by reference TRBV18 and TRBJ1-1, is NAGVMQNPRHLVRRRGQEARLRCSPMKGHSHVYWYRQLPEEGLKFMVYLQKENIIDESGMPKERFSAEFPKEGPSILRIQQVVRGDSAAYFCASSPSDRETTEAFFGQGTRLTVV.

The chain is built from TRBV11-2 and TRBJ2-7; the D is unclear. Germline CDR1 is SGHAT and CDR2 is FQNNGV. The V gene lost 0 bases and the J gene lost 4 bases, with 10 bases spanning the gap. The CDR3 has 14 amino acids. CDR3 in DNA: TGTGCCAGCAGCTTAGAAGTCCAGGTTTACGAGCAGTACTTC. This gives the protein CASSLEVQVYEQYF.

V gene TRBV9 combines with J gene TRBJ2-1, with D unclear. Deletions cut 2 bases from V and 3 bases from J, with 6 bases between. CDR1 and CDR2 (germline): SGDLS, YYNGEE. The CDR3 loop spans 13 amino acids. The CDR3 DNA is TGTGCCAGCAGCGTCGACCACTACAATGAGCAGTTCTTC. It codes for CASSVDHYNEQFF.

This clone was recorded a few times. The chain has TRBV7-9 and TRBJ1-5; tentatively, D is TRBD1 (5 bases). CDR3 size: 13 residues. Trimming pared 3 bases from V and 6 bases from J, leaving 9 bases between. The germline CDR1 and CDR2 sequences are SEHNR and FQNEAQ (reference sequence). The CDR3 here is CASSLAGPQPQHF. For the CDR3, the DNA is TGTGCCAGCAGCTTGGCGGGGCCTCAGCCCCAGCATTTT.

The sample holds one count of this clone. V usage is TRBV15 and J usage is TRBJ2-1; D not resolved. The CDR3 runs to 15 residues. CDR1 LNHNV and CDR2 YYDKDF come from the germline V gene (reference sequence). The V and J ends lost 5 bases and 4 bases respectively, with 15 bases between them. The DNA for the CDR3 is TGTGCCACCAGCGGCCCCCGGTTGGATTACAATGAGCAGTTCTTC. Its translation is CATSGPRLDYNEQFF. The whole variable domain, remainder taken from reference TRBV15 and TRBJ2-1, is DAMVIQNPRYQVTQFGKPVTLSCSQTLNHNVMYWYQQKSSQAPKLLFHYYDKDFNNEADTPDNFQSRRPNTSFCFLDIRSPGLGDTAMYLCATSGPRLDYNEQFFGPGTRLTVL.

The genes are TRBV27 and TRBJ1-1, with D possibly TRBD1 on 6 matching bases. The CDR3 contains 15 residues. V lost 1 base to trimming and J lost 3 bases, with 12 bases between them. Germline V gives CDR1 MNHEY, CDR2 SMNVEV (reference sequence). The CDR3 sequence: CASSLLPTGYTEAFF. Here the CDR3 DNA reads TGTGCCAGCAGTTTATTACCTACAGGGTACACTGAAGCTTTCTTT.